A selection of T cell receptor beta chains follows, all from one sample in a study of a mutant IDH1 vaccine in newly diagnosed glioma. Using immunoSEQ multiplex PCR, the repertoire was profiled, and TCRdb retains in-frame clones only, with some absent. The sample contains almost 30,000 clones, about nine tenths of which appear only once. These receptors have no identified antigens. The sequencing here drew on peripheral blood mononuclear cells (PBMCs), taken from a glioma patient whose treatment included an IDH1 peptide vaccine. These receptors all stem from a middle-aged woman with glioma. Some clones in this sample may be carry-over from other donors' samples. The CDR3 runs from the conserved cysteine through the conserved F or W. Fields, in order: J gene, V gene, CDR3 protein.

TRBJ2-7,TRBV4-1,CASSQGGGDSSYEQYF
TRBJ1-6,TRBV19,CASSIDLVTDSPLHF
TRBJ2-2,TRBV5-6,CASSLLRRRIGELFF
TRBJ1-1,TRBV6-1,CASSEAAGVRGTEAFF
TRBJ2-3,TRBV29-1,CSVWLPMNTQYF
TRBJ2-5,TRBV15,CATSKRGNQETQYF
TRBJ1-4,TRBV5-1,CASSRDRVGEKLFF
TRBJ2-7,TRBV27,CASSLSSSRSSYEQYF
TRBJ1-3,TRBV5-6,CASSLSGTTGNTIYF
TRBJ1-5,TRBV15,CATSRDRSRQPQHF
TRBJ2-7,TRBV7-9,CASSRKTSGGSYEQYF
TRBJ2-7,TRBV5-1,CASSSASLGGSSYEQYF
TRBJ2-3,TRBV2,CASSLADLDLTDTQYF
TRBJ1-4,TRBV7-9,CASSRAMGNEKLFF
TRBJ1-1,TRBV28,CASSFPGGNTEAFF
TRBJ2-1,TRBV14,CASSPNDNEQFF
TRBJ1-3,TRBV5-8,CASSFHNTIYF
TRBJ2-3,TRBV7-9,CASSRAIGGNTDTQYF
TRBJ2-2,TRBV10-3,CAISEDRGRTGELFF
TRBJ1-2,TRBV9,CASSPNFRDRGDGYTF
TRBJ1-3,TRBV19,CASSTGLSSGNTIYF
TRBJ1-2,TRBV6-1,CASSEVAGVGNGYTF
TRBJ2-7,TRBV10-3,CAISEAGNEQYF
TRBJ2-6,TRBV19,CASSIDGWTGVAGANVLTF
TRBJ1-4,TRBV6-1,CASSEIAGYEEKLFF
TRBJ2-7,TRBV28,CASSPQPGLYEQYF
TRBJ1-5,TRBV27,CASRQGPNQPQHF
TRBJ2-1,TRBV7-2,CASSLFGVNEQFF
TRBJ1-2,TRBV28,CASSSAGGPMDYGYTF
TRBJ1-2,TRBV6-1,CASSVGSGTGYGYTF
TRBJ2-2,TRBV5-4,CASSAGTGSPGELFF
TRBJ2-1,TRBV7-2,CASSLGLAINNEQFF
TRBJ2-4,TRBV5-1,CASSLAGAVDKNIQYF
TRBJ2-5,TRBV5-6,CASSLADILETQYF
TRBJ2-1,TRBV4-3,CASSQEIYSSYNEQFF
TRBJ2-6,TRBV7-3,CASRTPGGANVLTF
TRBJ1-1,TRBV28,CASSSGRGAITAFF
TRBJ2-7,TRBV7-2,CASTLLAGAAYEQYF
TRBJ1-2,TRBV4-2,CASSQVAPTTSNYGYTF
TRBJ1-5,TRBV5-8,CASSLGTESNQPQHF
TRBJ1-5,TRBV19,CASGGTGSNQPQHF
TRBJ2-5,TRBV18,CASSPDGETQYF
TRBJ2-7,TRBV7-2,CASSLVYEQYF
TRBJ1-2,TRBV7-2,CASSPGPDNYGYTF
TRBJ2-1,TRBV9,CASSVGQYGEQFF